In this sample, the clone carrying this T cell receptor (beta chain) turned up many times. CDR3 length equals 15 residues. Germline CDR1 and CDR2: MNHNY and SVGAGI (reference sequence). V lost 6 bases to trimming and J lost 10 bases; unmatched junction nucleotides: 14. TCR cDNA molecules each carried a unique molecular identifier. Using its own MiXCR run on the 5' RACE reads, TCRdb lists one record per CDR3 protein. This table has 51,000 or so distinct CDR3 sequences, 7.4% appearing once. Time point in this sample: blood at routine non-recurrence follow-up after resection. No cell sorting; template was whole RNA from tumor, lung tissue or PBMC. The sample is drawn from a study of spatial heterogeneity in lung cancer. Study-wide background: Sequencing covered available follow-up PBMC samples collected a median of around two years after resection.

The chain carries TRBV6-6 and TRBJ1-1, with 10 bases lining up with TRBD1. The sequencing used PBMCs, collected at follow-up. The receptor was isolated from a female donor with early-stage non-small cell lung cancer. The CDR3 DNA is TGTGCCAGCAGACCTTTTCTCCGGGACAGGGGTTTAGCTTTCTTT. Translation gives CASRPFLRDRGLAFF.